The sequence of this T cell receptor (beta chain) was determined in a study of T cells in Graves' hyperthyroidism and ophthalmopathy. This clonotype was seen at least ten times. Researchers took RNA transcripts and amplified the TCR beta CDR3 regions from them. When the TCR CDR3 underwent first-round RT-PCR, the HTBI primer set was used. TCRdb processed the multiplex PCR reads anew with MiXCR; each CDR3 protein has one entry. The data show some 530,000 distinct CDR3 sequences, approximately 22% seen once. This CDR3 is 14 amino acids long. CDR1 and CDR2 (germline): ENHRY, SYGVKD. Trimming took off 3 bases at V and 2 bases at J, with 10 bases between the two ends.

The chain has TRBV10-3 and TRBJ1-2; D uncertain. The receptor was isolated from a woman aged 70-85 years with Graves' ophthalmopathy. Sequenced input: blood. Written as DNA, the CDR3 is TGTGCCATCAGTGAAGGGCAGACAAACTATGGCTACACCTTC. Protein product: CAISEGQTNYGYTF.